These 8 T cell receptor beta chains originate from one sample sequenced in a study of blood T cell repertoires in COVID-19. The protocol was immunoSEQ multiplex PCR, while the TCRdb copy is restricted to in-frame clones and leaves out a portion. The profile shows 100,000 to 120,000 clones, 70% to 90% of them singletons. The specimen was peripheral blood. The receptors originated from a human donor in a cohort sampled during active COVID-19.

The V gene is TRBV6-5, the J gene TRBJ2-7; D call uncertain. V lost 5 bases and J 2 bases, leaving 10 bases between the germline ends. This CDR3 has 13 amino acids. Germline V gives CDR1 MNHEY, CDR2 SVGAGI. CDR3 in amino acids: CASSRTAAYEQYF. CDR3 DNA sequence: TGTGCCAGCAGTCGCACCGCGGCCTACGAGCAGTACTTC.

The chain employs TRBV6-5 and TRBJ1-2, with TRBD1 matching over 9 bases. J gave up 7 bases and V 4 bases, and 4 bases lay outside the gene matches. This CDR3 spans 13 amino acids. CDR1 is MNHEY and CDR2 is SVGAGI in the germline V gene. The CDR3 protein is CASSLQGAGGYTF. CDR3 DNA: TGTGCCAGCAGTTTACAGGGGGCGGGTGGCTACACCTTC.

The chain couples TRBV2 to TRBJ2-2; 9 bases agree with TRBD1. CDR1 and CDR2 (germline): SNHLY, FYNNEI. The CDR3 runs to 14 residues. V was pared by 7 bases and J by 3 bases, with 3 bases of the junction left unmatched. CDR3 in DNA: TGTGCCAGCAAGGGACAGGGATACACCGGGGAGCTGTTTTTT. This translates into CASKGQGYTGELFF.

CDR3 nucleotide sequence: TGTGCCAGCAGCCCCGGGACAGGGCGAGGCAATGAGCAGTTCTTC. It encodes CASSPGTGRGNEQFF. The chain couples TRBV9 to TRBJ2-1; 9 nucleotides match TRBD1. The CDR3 contains 15 residues. V was clipped by 4 bases and J by 6 bases; unmatched bases: 8. Germline CDR1 and CDR2: SGDLS and YYNGEE.

The chain combines TRBV6-5 with TRBJ1-2; 8 bases are shared with TRBD1. Losses at the gene ends were 8 bases for V and 3 bases for J; bases not matched to a gene: 8. This CDR3 is 14 amino acids long. Germline CDR1 is MNHEY and CDR2 is SVGAGI. The CDR3 spells CASFQGAPYYGYTF. The CDR3 DNA is TGTGCCAGCTTTCAGGGGGCGCCTTACTATGGCTACACCTTC.

This chain joins TRBV28 and TRBJ1-5; no clear D. V was trimmed by 6 bases and J by 2 bases, leaving 14 bases between them. Germline-derived CDR1 and CDR2 are MDHEN and SYDVKM. The CDR3 extends over 15 amino acids. CDR3: CASRAPGGGNQPQHF. The CDR3 nucleotides read TGTGCCAGCAGGGCCCCGGGAGGAGGCAATCAGCCCCAGCATTTT.

The J gene is TRBJ2-5, the V gene TRBV6-5; D unclear. The CDR3 consists of 14 residues. V was clipped by 6 bases and J by 2 bases, with 13 bases between them. In germline, CDR1 is MNHEY, CDR2 SVGAGI. The CDR3 is CASRWASPQETQYF. CDR3 DNA: TGTGCCAGCAGATGGGCGAGTCCACAAGAGACCCAGTACTTC.

This chain joins TRBV5-1 and TRBJ1-2; 11 bases match TRBD1. Germline CDR1 SGHRS, CDR2 YFSETQ. This CDR3 has 15 amino acids. J lost 6 bases, V lost 4 bases, and 8 bases had no gene match. CDR3 sequence reads: CASSLVGTGGDGYTF. The CDR3 region has the DNA TGCGCCAGCAGCCTTGTGGGGACAGGGGGGGATGGCTACACCTTC.